This T cell receptor beta chain was documented in a study of PD-L1 blockade in urothelial cancer. Across the whole study: Blood was evaluated 3 weeks (second dose) and 6 weeks after therapy began.

The germline CDR1 and CDR2 sequences are MNHNY and SVGAGI (reference sequence). The CDR3 has 14 residues. Trimming shortened V by 7 bases and J by 4 bases, and 15 bases separated the two germline ends. Regarding time point: peripheral blood 6 weeks after treatment start. This table comes from immunoSEQ multiplex PCR, and its TCRdb copy is limited to in-frame clones, with some not included. The sample records 20,000 to 25,000 clones, around nine tenths being singletons. J is TRBJ2-3 and V is TRBV6-6; D may be TRBD1 (5 bases). The sequenced sample was PBMCs, obtained around atezolizumab (anti-PD-L1) treatment. The receptor was isolated from a woman aged 55-75 years with urothelial cancer. The CDR3 protein is CASTHLQVSDTQYF. DNA for the CDR3: TGTGCCAGCACCCACCTACAGGTCTCAGATACGCAGTATTTT.